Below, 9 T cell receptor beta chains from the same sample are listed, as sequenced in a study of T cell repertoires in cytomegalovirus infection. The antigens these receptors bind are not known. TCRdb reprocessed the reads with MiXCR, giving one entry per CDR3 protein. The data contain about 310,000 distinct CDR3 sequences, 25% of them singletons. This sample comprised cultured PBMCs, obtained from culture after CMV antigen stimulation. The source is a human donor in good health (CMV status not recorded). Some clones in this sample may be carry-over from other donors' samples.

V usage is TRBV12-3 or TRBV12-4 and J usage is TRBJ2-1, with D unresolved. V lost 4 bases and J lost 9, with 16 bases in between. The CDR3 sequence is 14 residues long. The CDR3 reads CASSSQISIGEQFF. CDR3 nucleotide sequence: TGTGCCAGCAGTTCACAAATATCTATAGGTGAGCAGTTCTTC.

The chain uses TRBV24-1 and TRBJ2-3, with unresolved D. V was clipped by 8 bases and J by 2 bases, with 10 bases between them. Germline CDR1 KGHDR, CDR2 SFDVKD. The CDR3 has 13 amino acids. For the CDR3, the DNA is TGTGCCACCAAAGGCGATTACACAGATACGCAGTATTTT. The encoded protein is CATKGDYTDTQYF.

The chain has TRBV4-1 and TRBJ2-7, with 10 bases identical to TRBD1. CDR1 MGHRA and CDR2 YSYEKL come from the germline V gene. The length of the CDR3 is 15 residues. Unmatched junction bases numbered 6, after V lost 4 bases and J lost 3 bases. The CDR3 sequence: CASSLTDRGDYEQYV. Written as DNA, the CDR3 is TGCGCCAGCAGCCTAACGGACAGGGGGGACTACGAGCAGTACGTC.

The CDR3 spells CASRSGGMETQYF. The CDR3 region has the DNA TGTGCCAGCAGGTCGGGGGGCATGGAGACCCAGTACTTC. The chain employs TRBV6-2 or TRBV6-3 and TRBJ2-5, with D perhaps matching TRBD2 (7 bases). This CDR3 region has 13 residues. Germline values: CDR1 MNHEY, CDR2 SVGEGT. Trimming pared 6 bases from V and 5 bases from J, leaving 13 bases between.

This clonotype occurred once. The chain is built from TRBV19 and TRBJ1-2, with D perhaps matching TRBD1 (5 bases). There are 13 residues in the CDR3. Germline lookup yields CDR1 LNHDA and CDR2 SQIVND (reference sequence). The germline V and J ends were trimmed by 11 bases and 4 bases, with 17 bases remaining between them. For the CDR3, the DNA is TGTGCCTCCAGGGTACCGCGAACCTATGGCTACACCTTC. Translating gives CASRVPRTYGYTF. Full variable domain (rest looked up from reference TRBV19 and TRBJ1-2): DGGITQSPKYLFRKEGQNVTLSCEQNLNHDAMYWYRQDPGQGLRLIYYSQIVNDFQKGDIAEGYSVSREKKESFPLTVTSAQKNPTAFYLCASRVPRTYGYTFGSGTRLTVV.

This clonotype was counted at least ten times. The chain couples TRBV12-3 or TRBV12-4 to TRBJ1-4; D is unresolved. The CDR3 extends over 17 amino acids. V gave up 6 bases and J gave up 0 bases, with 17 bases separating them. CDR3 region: CASSNSGPLATNEKLFF. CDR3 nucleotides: TGTGCCAGCAGCAACAGTGGGCCACTTGCAACTAATGAAAAACTGTTTTTT.

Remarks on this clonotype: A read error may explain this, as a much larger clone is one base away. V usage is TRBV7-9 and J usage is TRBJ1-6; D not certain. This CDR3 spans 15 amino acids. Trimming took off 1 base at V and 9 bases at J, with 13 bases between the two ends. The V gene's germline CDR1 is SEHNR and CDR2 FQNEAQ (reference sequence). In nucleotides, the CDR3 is TGTGCCAGCAGCTTAGTGACAAGGAGAAGTTCACCCCTCCACTTT. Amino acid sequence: CASSLVTRRSSPLHF.

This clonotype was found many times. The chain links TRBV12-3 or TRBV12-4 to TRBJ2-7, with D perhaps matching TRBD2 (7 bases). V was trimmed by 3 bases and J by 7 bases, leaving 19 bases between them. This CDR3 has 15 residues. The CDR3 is CASSLVGRRGGEQYF. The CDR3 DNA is TGTGCCAGCAGTTTGGTCGGGAGGAGGGGGGGGGAGCAGTACTTC.

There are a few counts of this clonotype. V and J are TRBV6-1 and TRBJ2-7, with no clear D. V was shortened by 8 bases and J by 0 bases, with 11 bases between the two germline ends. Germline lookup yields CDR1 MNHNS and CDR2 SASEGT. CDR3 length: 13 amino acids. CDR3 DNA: TGTGCCAGCCAGCCAGGATCCTCCTACGAGCAGTACGTC. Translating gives CASQPGSSYEQYV.